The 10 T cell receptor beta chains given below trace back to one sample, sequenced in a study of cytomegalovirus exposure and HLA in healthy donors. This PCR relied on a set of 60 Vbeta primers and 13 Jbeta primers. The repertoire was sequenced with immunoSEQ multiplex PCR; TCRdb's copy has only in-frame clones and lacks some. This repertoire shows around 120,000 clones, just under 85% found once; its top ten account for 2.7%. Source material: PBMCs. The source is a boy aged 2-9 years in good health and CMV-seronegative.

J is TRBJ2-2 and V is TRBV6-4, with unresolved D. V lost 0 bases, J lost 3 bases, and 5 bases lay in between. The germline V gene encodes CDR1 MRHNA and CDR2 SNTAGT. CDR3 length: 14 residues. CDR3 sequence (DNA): TGTGCCAGCAGTGACTCCACTCACACCGGGGAGCTGTTTTTT. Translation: CASSDSTHTGELFF.

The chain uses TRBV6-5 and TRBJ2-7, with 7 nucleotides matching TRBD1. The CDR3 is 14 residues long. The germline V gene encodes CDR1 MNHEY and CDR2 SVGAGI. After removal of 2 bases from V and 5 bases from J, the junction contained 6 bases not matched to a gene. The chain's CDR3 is CASSYTTGAHEQYF. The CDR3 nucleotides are TGTGCCAGCAGTTACACCACAGGGGCCCACGAGCAGTACTTC.

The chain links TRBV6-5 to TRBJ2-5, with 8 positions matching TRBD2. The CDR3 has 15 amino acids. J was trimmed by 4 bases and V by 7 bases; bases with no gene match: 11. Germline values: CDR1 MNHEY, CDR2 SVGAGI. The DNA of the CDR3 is TGTGCCAGCATCCAGATTAGCGGGAATAGAGAGACCCAGTACTTC. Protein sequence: CASIQISGNRETQYF.

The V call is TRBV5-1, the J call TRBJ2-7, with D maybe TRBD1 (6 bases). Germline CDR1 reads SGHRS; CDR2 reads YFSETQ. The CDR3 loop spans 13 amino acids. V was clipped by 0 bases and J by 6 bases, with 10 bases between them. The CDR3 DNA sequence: TGCGCCAGCAGCTTGGAGGGGGTAGGCGAGCAGTACGTC. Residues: CASSLEGVGEQYV.

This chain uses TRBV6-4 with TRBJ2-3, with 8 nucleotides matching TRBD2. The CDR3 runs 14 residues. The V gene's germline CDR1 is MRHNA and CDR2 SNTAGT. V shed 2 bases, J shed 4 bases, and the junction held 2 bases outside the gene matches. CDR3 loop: CASSDGGGSDTQYF. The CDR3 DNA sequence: TGTGCCAGCAGTGACGGCGGGGGGTCAGATACGCAGTATTTT.

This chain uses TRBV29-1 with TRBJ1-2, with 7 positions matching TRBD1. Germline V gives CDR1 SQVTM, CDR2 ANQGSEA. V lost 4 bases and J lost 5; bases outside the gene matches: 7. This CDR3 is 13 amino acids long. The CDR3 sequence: CSVGQGMTYGYTF. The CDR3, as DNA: TGCAGCGTTGGACAGGGAATGACGTATGGCTACACCTTC.

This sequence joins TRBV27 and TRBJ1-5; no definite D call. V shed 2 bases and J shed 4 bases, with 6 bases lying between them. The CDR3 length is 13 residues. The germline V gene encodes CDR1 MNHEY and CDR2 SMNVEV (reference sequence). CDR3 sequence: CASSLGSNQPQHF. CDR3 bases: TGTGCCAGCAGTTTAGGCAGTAATCAGCCCCAGCATTTT.

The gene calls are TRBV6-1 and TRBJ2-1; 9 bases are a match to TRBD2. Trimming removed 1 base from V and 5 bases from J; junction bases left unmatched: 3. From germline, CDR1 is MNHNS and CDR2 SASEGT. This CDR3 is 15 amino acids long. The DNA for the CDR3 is TGTGCCAGCAGTGAAGTGGCTAGCGGGAACAATGAGCAGTTCTTC. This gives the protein CASSEVASGNNEQFF.

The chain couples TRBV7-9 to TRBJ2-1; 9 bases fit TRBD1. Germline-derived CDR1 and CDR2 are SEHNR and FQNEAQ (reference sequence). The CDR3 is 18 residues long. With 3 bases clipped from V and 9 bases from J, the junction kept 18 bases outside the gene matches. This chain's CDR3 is CASSLAQRRTGAFSEQFF. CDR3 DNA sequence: TGTGCCAGCAGCTTGGCCCAGAGGCGGACAGGGGCATTTAGTGAGCAGTTCTTC.

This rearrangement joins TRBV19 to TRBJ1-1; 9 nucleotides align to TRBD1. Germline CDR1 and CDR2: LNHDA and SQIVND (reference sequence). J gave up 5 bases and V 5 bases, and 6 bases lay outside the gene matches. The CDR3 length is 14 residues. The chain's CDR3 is CASSVDRGGTEAFF. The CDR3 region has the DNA TGTGCCAGTAGTGTGGACAGGGGAGGGACTGAAGCTTTCTTT.